This TCR beta chain was captured in a study of T cells in Graves' hyperthyroidism and ophthalmopathy. General study findings and limits: A 13 V-J signature model discriminated ophthalmopathy versus stable hyperthyroidism.

Any patient presenting with uncontrolled infection, other autoimmune disease, pregnancy or lactation was left out. The table lists this clonotype with many counts. Its matching antigen is unknown. The trim removed 5 bases at V and 3 bases at J, leaving 3 bases unmatched. The CDR3 consists of 15 residues. CDR1 is DFQATT and CDR2 is SNEGSKA in the germline V gene (reference sequence). The source material, RNA transcripts, was used to amplify TCR beta CDR3 regions. First-round RT-PCR with HTBI primers amplified the TCR CDR3 region. A single record per CDR3 protein comes from TCRdb applying MiXCR to the multiplex PCR reads. The table lists roughly 570,000 distinct CDR3 sequences, more than 45% of them singletons, with 15% to 20% in the top ten.

The receptor's source is an adult woman with Graves' disease, either hyperthyroidism or ophthalmopathy (not recorded which). The specimen sequenced was peripheral blood or thyroid tissue (not recorded which). The chain combines TRBV20-1 with TRBJ2-2; TRBD2 aligns across 13 bases. The CDR3 here is CSAGLAGVDTGELFF. The CDR3 DNA reads as TGCAGTGCTGGACTAGCGGGAGTCGACACCGGGGAGCTGTTTTTT.